These 7 T cell receptor beta chains came from one sample sequenced in a study of regulatory T cells in long-lasting Graves disease. Indicated time point: newly diagnosed GD, antithyroid drugs for less than 3 months. RNA from PBMCs was the source of the TCR library. CDR3-region Arm-PCR and iRepertoire HTBI primers produced the TCR beta libraries. TCRdb re-derived calls from the multiplex PCR reads in MiXCR, one entry per CDR3 protein. The sample contains 320,000 or so distinct CDR3 sequences, 18% of which appear only once. The sample in question was peripheral blood mononuclear cells (PBMCs), obtained at new diagnosis, from a patient treated with antithyroid drugs. The receptors shown here come from a female donor with Graves disease.

This clonotype showed up just a few times. The chain links TRBV6-2 or TRBV6-3 to TRBJ2-3; 8 bases are shared with TRBD2. The length of the CDR3 is 15 residues. CDR1 MNHEY and CDR2 SVGEGT come from the germline V gene. With V trimmed by 4 bases and J by 2 bases, 5 bases remained unmatched. CDR3 region: CASSCRAGDTDTQYF. In DNA, the CDR3 is TGTGCCAGCAGTTGTCGAGCGGGGGACACAGATACGCAGTATTTT.

The chain uses TRBV29-1 and TRBJ2-5; weak D call: TRBD1 (6 bases). The germline CDR1 and CDR2 sequences are SQVTM and ANQGSEA. This CDR3 spans 16 amino acids. V was shortened by 0 bases and J by 1 base, with 15 bases between the two germline ends. The CDR3 DNA reads TGCAGCGTTGAAGATCCCGGGACAAGTTTCCAAGAGACCCAGTACTTC. Residues: CSVEDPGTSFQETQYF.

The table lists this clonotype with a count of one. V is TRBV11-2 and J is TRBJ2-5; the D gene is possibly TRBD1 (5 bases). The CDR3 loop spans 14 amino acids. V was shortened by 1 base and J by 4 bases, with 10 bases between the two germline ends. Germline V gives CDR1 SGHAT, CDR2 FQNNGV. The CDR3 sequence is CASSLGQGLETQYF. The CDR3 DNA sequence: TGTGCCAGCAGCTTAGGCCAGGGCTTAGAGACCCAGTACTTC.

This clonotype showed up many times. V gene TRBV28 combines with J gene TRBJ2-4; D assignment may be TRBD1 or TRBD2 (5 bases each). CDR3 length: 16 amino acids. Germline loops: CDR1 MDHEN, CDR2 SYDVKM. The V gene lost 4 bases and the J gene lost 5 bases, with 18 bases spanning the gap. CDR3 in DNA: TGTGCCAGCAGTTCCCTTGGTCGGGGCTACCAAAACATTCAGTACTTC. This codes for CASSSLGRGYQNIQYF. Combining the CDR3 with reference TRBV28 and TRBJ2-4 gives the whole variable domain DVKVTQSSRYLVKRTGEKVFLECVQDMDHENMFWYRQDPGLGLRLIYFSYDVKMKEKGDIPEGYSVSREKKERFSLILESASTNQTSMYLCASSSLGRGYQNIQYFGAGTRLSVL.

This clonotype was found once. J is TRBJ1-3 and V is TRBV6-2 or TRBV6-3; no definite D call. The V and J ends lost 11 bases and 0 bases respectively, with 11 bases between them. From germline, CDR1 is MNHEY and CDR2 SVGEGT. The CDR3 is made up of 13 amino acids. The CDR3 sequence is CAARLSSGNTIYF. The CDR3, as DNA: TGTGCCGCCAGACTGAGCTCTGGAAACACCATATATTTT.

The chain recombines TRBV12-5 with TRBJ2-2; D unclear. This CDR3 is built from 16 residues. The germline V gene encodes CDR1 LGHNT and CDR2 FRNRAP. The V and J ends lost 5 bases and 0 bases respectively, with 13 bases between them. In DNA form, the CDR3 reads TGTGCTAGTGGTGACGGTGGACGTTCGAACACCGGGGAGCTGTTTTTT. Translation gives CASGDGGRSNTGELFF. The variable domain in full, with the rest retrieved from reference TRBV12-5 and TRBJ2-2, is DARVTQTPRHKVTEMGQEVTMRCQPILGHNTVFWYRQTMMQGLELLAYFRNRAPLDDSGMPKDRFSAEMPDATLATLKIQPSEPRDSAVYFCASGDGGRSNTGELFFGEGSRLTVL.

This clonotype was recorded many times. The V and J genes are TRBV20-1 and TRBJ2-5; TRBD1 or TRBD2 may be the D gene (5 bases each). V was shortened by 5 bases and J by 2 bases, with 9 bases between the two germline ends. This CDR3 has 12 amino acids. Germline V gene lookup returns CDR1 DFQATT and CDR2 SNEGSKA (reference sequence). CDR3 sequence reads: CSARGVQETQYF. In DNA, the CDR3 is TGCAGTGCTCGAGGGGTACAAGAGACCCAGTACTTC.